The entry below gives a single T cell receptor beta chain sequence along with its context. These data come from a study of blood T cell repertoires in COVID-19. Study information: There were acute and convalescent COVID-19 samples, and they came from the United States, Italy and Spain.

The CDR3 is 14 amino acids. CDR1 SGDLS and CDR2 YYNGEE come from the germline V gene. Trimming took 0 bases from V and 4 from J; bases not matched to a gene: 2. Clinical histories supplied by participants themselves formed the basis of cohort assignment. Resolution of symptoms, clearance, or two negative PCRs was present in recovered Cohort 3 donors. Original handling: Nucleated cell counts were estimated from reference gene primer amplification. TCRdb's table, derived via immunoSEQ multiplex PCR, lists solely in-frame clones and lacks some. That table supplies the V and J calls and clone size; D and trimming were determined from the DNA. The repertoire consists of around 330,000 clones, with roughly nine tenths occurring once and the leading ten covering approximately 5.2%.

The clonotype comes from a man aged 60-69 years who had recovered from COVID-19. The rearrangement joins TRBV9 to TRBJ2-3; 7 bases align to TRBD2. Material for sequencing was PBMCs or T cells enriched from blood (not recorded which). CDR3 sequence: CASSVDREADTQYF. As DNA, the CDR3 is TGTGCCAGCAGCGTAGACCGGGAGGCAGATACGCAGTATTTT.